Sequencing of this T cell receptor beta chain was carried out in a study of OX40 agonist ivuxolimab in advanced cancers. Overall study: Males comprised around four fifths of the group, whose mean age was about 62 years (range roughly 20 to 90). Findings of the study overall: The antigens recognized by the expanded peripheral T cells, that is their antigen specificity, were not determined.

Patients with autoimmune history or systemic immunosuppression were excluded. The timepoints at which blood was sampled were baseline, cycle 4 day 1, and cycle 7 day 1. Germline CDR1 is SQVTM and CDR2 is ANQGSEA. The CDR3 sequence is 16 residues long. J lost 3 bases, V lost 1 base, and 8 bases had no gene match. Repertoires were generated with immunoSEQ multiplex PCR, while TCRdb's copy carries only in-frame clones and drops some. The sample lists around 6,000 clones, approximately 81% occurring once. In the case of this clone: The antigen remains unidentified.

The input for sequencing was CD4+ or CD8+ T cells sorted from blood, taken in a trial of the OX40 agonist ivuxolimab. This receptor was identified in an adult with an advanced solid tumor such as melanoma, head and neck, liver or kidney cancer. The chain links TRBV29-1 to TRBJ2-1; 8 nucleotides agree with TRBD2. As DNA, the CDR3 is TGCAGCGTTGAAGGTTTACCGGGAGGGGACTACAATGAGCAGTTCTTC. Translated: CSVEGLPGGDYNEQFF.